This record looks at one T cell receptor beta chain sequence and its context. The sample is drawn from a study of shared T cell receptors in the human thymus. Assay: immunoSEQ multiplex PCR; the TCRdb copy retains only in-frame clones and omits some. This sample carries hundreds of thousands of clones, 70% to 90% of them seen once, and the ten largest clones take more than 0.01%. The sample was also linked to a second study, of human thymus T cells. In that study: Healthy Finnish infants undergoing corrective surgery for congenital heart defects provided the donor material. In corrective heart surgery, resections were taken, and these provided the thymus tissue. Thymic and blood repertoires seemed to favor certain V and J genes. Thymic repertoires of unrelated individuals were reported in related research to overlap highly.

This clonotype was obtained from a girl in the first two years of life with a congenital heart defect. The sample was thymocytes.

The CDR3 sequence is CASSQEFGSHRGDQPQHF. The CDR3 DNA is TGCGCCAGCAGCCAAGAGTTCGGAAGTCATCGGGGTGATCAGCCCCAGCATTTT. This sequence joins TRBV4-3 and TRBJ1-5; D remains ambiguous. Germline V CDR1 and CDR2: LGHNA, YSLEER. The CDR3 extends over 18 amino acids. Between the trimmed V and J ends, which lost 0 bases and 5 bases, there was a span of 20 bases.